This T cell receptor beta chain was captured by sequencing in a study of T-cell reconstitution after alpha-beta-depleted transplantation in children. Overall study findings and caveats: Approximately two months post-transplant, alpha-beta T cells reportedly originated from several hundred expanded graft clones.

Library preparation (for TCRbeta) was performed with unique molecular identifiers. MiXCR, applied by TCRdb to the PCR reads, yields one record per CDR3 protein. The table lists roughly 310,000 distinct CDR3 sequences, around 20% of them singletons, with roughly 9.7% in the top ten. This CDR3 spans 15 amino acids. Looked up from germline, CDR1 is SGHRS and CDR2 is YFSETQ. Trimming left V 1 base short and J 7 bases short, with 14 bases between. Only a few counts were recorded for this clonotype. What it recognizes is unknown. The chain recombines TRBV5-1 with TRBJ2-2; perhaps TRBD1 as D (6 bases). The origin of this receptor is a male patient aged 10 to 17 who had a stem cell transplant for acute lymphoblastic leukemia, so the T cells may come from the graft donor. Sequencing used PBMCs, mostly from graft donor cells, obtained 180 days after TCRalphabeta/CD19-depleted stem cell transplant. CDR3 amino acids: CASSLMGARFGELFF. Written as DNA, the CDR3 is TGCGCCAGCAGCTTGATGGGGGCGCGTTTCGGGGAGCTGTTTTTT.